This T cell receptor beta chain was captured in a study of shared clonotypes between healthy human individuals. The study's findings and limits: Across a few donors, naive CD4 shared around 5.3%, naive CD8 under 4%, memory CD4 roughly 2.5%, memory CD8 0.4% to 0.5%.

CDR3 length equals 16 residues. CDR1 and CDR2 (germline): SEHNR, FQNEAQ (reference sequence). V lost 5 bases to trimming and J lost 6 bases, with 19 bases between them. A note on this clone: Its matching antigen is unknown.

The assay was immunoSEQ multiplex PCR, and TCRdb's table has in-frame clones only and misses some. The table includes some 690,000 clones, about nine tenths detected once. Sequencing was done on a sample of memory CD8+ T cells from PBMCs. The sample's subset: CD45RO+ cells pooled with CCR7-negative TemRA cells. This receptor was identified in a young man in good health. Some clones in this sample may be carry-over from other donors' samples. This rearrangement joins TRBV7-9 to TRBJ2-2, with D perhaps assigned TRBD1 or TRBD2 (5 bases each). CDR3 amino acids: CASSPHGTRAAGELFF. CDR3 nucleotides: TGTGCCAGCAGCCCGCATGGGACCAGGGCGGCCGGGGAGCTGTTTTTT.